This entry lists 10 T cell receptor beta chains sequenced from one sample in a study of cytomegalovirus exposure and HLA in healthy donors. Produced via immunoSEQ multiplex PCR; TCRdb's table is partial and in-frame only. This repertoire shows about 140,000 clones, roughly 88% found once; its top ten account for around 8%. Sequencing used PBMCs. All receptors come from a woman aged 18-35 years in good health and CMV-seropositive.

This sequence joins TRBV2 and TRBJ2-7, with D possibly TRBD1 on 5 matching bases. Looked up from germline, CDR1 is SNHLY and CDR2 is FYNNEI. Trimming shortened V by 2 bases and J by 3 bases, and 5 bases separated the two germline ends. The CDR3 spans 12 residues. This CDR3 is CASSEQGYEQYF. CDR3 coding DNA: TGTGCCAGCAGTGAACAGGGCTACGAGCAGTACTTC.

The gene calls are TRBV19 and TRBJ2-7, with unresolved D. Trimming removed 3 bases from V and 3 bases from J, with 15 bases in between. The CDR3 contains 15 residues. Germline CDR1 reads LNHDA; CDR2 reads SQIVND (reference sequence). The CDR3 sequence: CASSIRPGHLYEQYF. The CDR3 region has the DNA TGTGCCAGTAGTATCCGACCGGGTCACCTCTACGAGCAGTACTTC.

V is TRBV4-2 and J is TRBJ1-1; the D is unclear. Germline CDR1 and CDR2: LGHNA and YNFKEQ. The length of the CDR3 is 14 residues. Deletions cut 1 base from V and 0 bases from J, with 6 bases between. For the CDR3, the DNA is TGTGCCAGCAGCCAAGGGCGGTTGAACACTGAAGCTTTCTTT. This codes for CASSQGRLNTEAFF.

This clone was seen a few times. This rearrangement joins TRBV6-5 to TRBJ1-6; perhaps TRBD1 as D (6 bases). The CDR3 is made up of 14 amino acids. Germline loops: CDR1 MNHEY, CDR2 SVGAGI. Between the trimmed V and J ends, which lost 6 bases and 15 bases, there was a span of 21 bases. CDR3 nucleotides: TGTGCCAGCAGCCGTGGGGGCCGCTTAAACTACCTCCACTTT. Protein: CASSRGGRLNYLHF.

J is TRBJ1-5 and V is TRBV7-9, with D possibly being TRBD1 (5 bases). This CDR3 is 15 amino acids long. Germline loops: CDR1 SEHNR, CDR2 FQNEAQ (reference sequence). Trimming shortened V by 3 bases and J by 3 bases, and 12 bases separated the two germline ends. CDR3 region: CASSFGGIDNQPQHF. CDR3 in DNA: TGTGCCAGCAGCTTCGGGGGAATCGACAATCAGCCCCAGCATTTT.

This clone has a handful of counts. This chain's CDR3 is CASRPPGQFTEAFF. The DNA of the CDR3 is TGTGCCAGCAGACCTCCGGGACAATTCACTGAAGCTTTCTTT. The chain uses TRBV7-9 and TRBJ1-1; D is possibly TRBD1 (6 bases). The CDR3 runs 14 residues. With 6 bases removed from V and 4 bases from J, the gap between germline ends came to 15 bases. Germline V gene lookup returns CDR1 SEHNR and CDR2 FQNEAQ (reference sequence). Filled out from reference TRBV7-9 and TRBJ1-1, the complete variable domain reads DTGVSQNPRHKITKRGQNVTFRCDPISEHNRLYWYRQTLGQGPEFLTYFQNEAQLEKSRLLSDRFSAERPKGSFSTLEIQRTEQGDSAMYLCASRPPGQFTEAFFGQGTRLTVV.

The rearrangement uses TRBV6-5 and TRBJ2-5, with 7 bases aligning to TRBD2. Unmatched junction bases numbered 0, after V lost 2 bases and J lost 3 bases. The CDR3 sequence is 13 residues long. Germline V gene lookup returns CDR1 MNHEY and CDR2 SVGAGI. The CDR3 is CASSYRGEETQYF. The CDR3 DNA follows: TGTGCCAGCAGTTACCGGGGGGAAGAGACCCAGTACTTC.

This chain connects TRBV2 to TRBJ1-3; no reliable D call. The CDR3 sequence is 14 residues long. The germline V and J ends were trimmed by 3 bases and 0 bases, with 6 bases remaining between them. Germline V gene lookup returns CDR1 SNHLY and CDR2 FYNNEI. CDR3 coding DNA: TGTGCCAGCAGTGAGCAGATCTCTGGAAACACCATATATTTT. Residues: CASSEQISGNTIYF.

The chain is built from TRBV6-1 and TRBJ1-4, with D possibly matching TRBD1 (6 bases). This CDR3 contains 17 residues. Deletions cut 0 bases from V and 2 bases from J, with 13 bases between. Germline lookup yields CDR1 MNHNS and CDR2 SASEGT. CDR3 in DNA: TGTGCCAGCAGTGAAGCGCTTCGGGGGGCCACTAATGAAAAACTGTTTTTT. This sequence encodes CASSEALRGATNEKLFF.

The rearrangement links TRBV4-2 to TRBJ2-1; D is uncertain. Germline CDR1 reads LGHNA; CDR2 reads YNFKEQ. The length of the CDR3 is 16 residues. V was cut by 0 bases and J by 1 base, with 10 bases left in between. CDR3: CASSQEDQTSYNEQFF. The CDR3 DNA reads as TGTGCCAGCAGCCAAGAAGACCAGACATCCTACAATGAGCAGTTCTTC.